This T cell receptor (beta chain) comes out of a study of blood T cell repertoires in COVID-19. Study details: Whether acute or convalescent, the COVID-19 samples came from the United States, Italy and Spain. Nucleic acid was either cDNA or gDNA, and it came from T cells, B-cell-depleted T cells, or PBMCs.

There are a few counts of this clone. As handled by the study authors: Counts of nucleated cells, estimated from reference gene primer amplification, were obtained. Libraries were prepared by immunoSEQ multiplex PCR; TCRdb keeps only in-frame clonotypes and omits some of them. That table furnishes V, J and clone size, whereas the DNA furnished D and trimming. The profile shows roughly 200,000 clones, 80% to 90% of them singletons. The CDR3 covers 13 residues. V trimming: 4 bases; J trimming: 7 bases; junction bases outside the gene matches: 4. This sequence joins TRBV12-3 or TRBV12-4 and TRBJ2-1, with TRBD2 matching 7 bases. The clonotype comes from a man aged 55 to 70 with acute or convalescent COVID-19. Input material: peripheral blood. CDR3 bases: TGTGCCAGCAGTTCGAGTAGCGGGAATGAGCAGTTCTTC. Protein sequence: CASSSSSGNEQFF.